These 26 T cell receptor beta chains were all obtained from the same sample, sequenced in a study of T-cell memory formation after mild COVID-19. TCRdb reanalysed the 5' RACE reads using MiXCR and keeps one entry per CDR3 protein. This sample carries hundreds of thousands of distinct CDR3 sequences, less than 25% of them seen once, and the ten largest clones take 21%. The sample comprised PBMCs or a T cell subset sorted from them (not recorded which). These receptors originate from a man aged 18 to 29 who had mild COVID-19 (a few samples of this study predate the infection). Cell type and time point are not known.

In this sample, this clonotype turned up a few times. The V call is TRBV14, the J call TRBJ2-1; D remains ambiguous. Deletions cut 5 bases from V and 0 bases from J, with 5 bases between. The V gene's germline CDR1 is SGHDN and CDR2 FVKESK. CDR3 length equals 13 residues. Written as DNA, the CDR3 is TGTGCCAGCAGCGGGTTCTCCTACAATGAGCAGTTCTTC. Residues: CASSGFSYNEQFF.

The rearrangement uses TRBV29-1 and TRBJ2-3; TRBD2 agrees at 9 bases. With V trimmed by 3 bases and J by 5 bases, 9 bases remained unmatched. Germline V gene lookup returns CDR1 SQVTM and CDR2 ANQGSEA. The CDR3 is 15 residues long. CDR3 sequence (DNA): TGCAGCGTTGAGAAGTGGTTAGCGGGAGAAGATACGCAGTATTTT. Residues: CSVEKWLAGEDTQYF.

The rearrangement uses TRBV4-3 and TRBJ2-5, with a weak D call TRBD1 (6 bases). From germline, CDR1 is LGHNA and CDR2 YSLEER. This CDR3 has 16 residues. Trimming took off 1 base at V and 4 bases at J, with 16 bases between the two ends. The CDR3 bases are TGCGCCAGCAGCCAAGGTGACACAGGGAACCGAGAGACCCAGTACTTC. This translates into CASSQGDTGNRETQYF.

This clonotype was counted a few times. The chain links TRBV7-3 to TRBJ1-5; TRBD1 aligns across 7 bases. Germline V gene data show CDR1 as SGHTA and CDR2 as FQGTGA. Trimming cost V 5 bases and J 6 bases; bases outside gene matches: 7. CDR3 length: 14 amino acids. The CDR3 DNA reads as TGTGCCAGCAGCGAGACAGGGTCCGGTCAGCCCCAGCATTTT. Translated, it gives CASSETGSGQPQHF.

The chain is built from TRBV20-1 and TRBJ1-1; 8 bases are a match to TRBD1. This CDR3 is 14 amino acids long. Germline V gene sequence: CDR1 DFQATT, CDR2 SNEGSKA (reference sequence). J was trimmed by 0 bases and V by 4 bases; bases with no gene match: 4. CDR3 loop: CSAIDRGLNTEAFF. CDR3 DNA: TGCAGTGCTATCGACAGGGGTTTGAACACTGAAGCTTTCTTT.

V gene TRBV28 combines with J gene TRBJ2-3, with a weak D call TRBD2 (5 bases). Trimming stripped 8 bases from V and 1 base from J, with 7 bases between. Germline V gene sequence: CDR1 MDHEN, CDR2 SYDVKM. CDR3 length: 12 amino acids. The CDR3 is CASLRGTDTQYF. The CDR3 DNA reads as TGTGCCAGCCTGAGGGGCACAGATACGCAGTATTTT.

This clonotype was observed a few times. The chain links TRBV7-6 to TRBJ2-1, with 9 bases aligning to TRBD1. The CDR3 has 17 residues. The trim removed 5 bases at V and 5 bases at J, leaving 13 bases unmatched. In germline, CDR1 is SGHVS, CDR2 FNYEAQ. CDR3 DNA sequence: TGTGCCAGCAGCCGAGAAACAGGGGGCGCGACCGACAATGAGCAGTTCTTC. The encoded protein is CASSRETGGATDNEQFF.

This clonotype was observed a handful of times. J is TRBJ1-5 and V is TRBV28; tentatively, D is TRBD1 (5 bases). The CDR3 runs 14 residues. Trimming pared 2 bases from V and 7 bases from J, leaving 12 bases between. Germline V CDR1 and CDR2: MDHEN, SYDVKM. The CDR3 bases are TGTGCCAGCAGTTTAGGCAGGGTTAGGCAGCCCCAGCATTTT. Amino acids: CASSLGRVRQPQHF.

With regard to this clonotype: Germline is not matched at one junction end, which may reflect a read error. This chain uses TRBV20-1 with TRBJ2-2, with D perhaps given as TRBD1 or TRBD2 (5 bases each). CDR3 length equals 15 residues. Germline CDR1 is DFQATT and CDR2 is SNEGSKA (reference sequence). CDR3 in DNA: TGCAGTGCTAGAGATCCAGGGTGGAAGACCGGGGAGCTGATTTTT. It yields the protein CSARDPGWKTGELIF.

This chain connects TRBV5-6 to TRBJ2-2, with 10 bases matching TRBD2. This CDR3 comprises 15 residues. Germline V gene data show CDR1 as SGHDT and CDR2 as YYEEEE. V dropped 5 bases and J dropped 3; count of bases not matched to a gene: 4. The CDR3 loop reads CASSRGLADTGELFF. DNA of the CDR3: TGTGCCAGCAGTAGAGGACTAGCGGACACCGGGGAGCTGTTTTTT.

The chain is built from TRBV27 and TRBJ1-2; the match to TRBD1 covers 9 bases. V lost 5 bases to trimming and J lost 4 bases; unmatched junction nucleotides: 11. This CDR3 contains 16 residues. Germline assignment: CDR1 MNHEY and CDR2 SMNVEV (reference sequence). CDR3 amino acids: CASSLVAGQGSYGYTF. Here the CDR3 DNA reads TGTGCCAGCAGTCTAGTGGCGGGACAGGGATCCTATGGCTACACCTTC.

This clonotype was counted between two and nine times. DNA for the CDR3: TGTGCCAGCAGTTTAGGGACAGGGGGCGATAACATTCAGTACTTC. As protein: CASSLGTGGDNIQYF. V and J are TRBV28 and TRBJ2-4, with 12 positions matching TRBD1. The CDR3 consists of 15 residues. Trimming at V came to 2 bases and at J to 7 bases, leaving 3 bases not matched to a gene. Per the germline V gene, CDR1 is MDHEN and CDR2 is SYDVKM.

In its sample, this clonotype was seen a few times. The rearrangement uses TRBV4-1 and TRBJ2-7, with no clear D. V shed 1 base and J shed 0 bases, with 10 bases lying between them. CDR1 and CDR2 (germline): MGHRA, YSYEKL. The CDR3 runs 15 residues. The CDR3 nucleotides are TGCGCCAGCAGCCAAGTCCCCCATAACTCCTACGAGCAGTACGTC. Encoded protein: CASSQVPHNSYEQYV.

The chain employs TRBV5-1 and TRBJ2-7; D gene unclear. The V and J ends lost 1 base and 9 bases respectively, with 14 bases between them. CDR1 and CDR2 (germline): SGHRS, YFSETQ. The CDR3 contains 13 residues. CDR3 region: CASSLLPKDRQYV. CDR3 sequence (DNA): TGCGCCAGCAGCTTGTTACCGAAAGACCGGCAGTACGTC.

This clonotype was counted a few times. The rearrangement links TRBV5-1 to TRBJ1-1; D not resolved. Trimming stripped 0 bases from V and 1 base from J, with 7 bases between. The CDR3 extends over 14 amino acids. CDR1 and CDR2 from the germline V gene are SGHRS and YFSETQ. CDR3 nucleotide sequence: TGCGCCAGCAGCTTGGCAGTAACGAACACTGAAGCTTTCTTT. Translated, it gives CASSLAVTNTEAFF.

This clonotype showed up just a few times. The V and J genes are TRBV7-2 and TRBJ1-2; tentative D call: TRBD1 (6 bases). Trimming took 5 bases from V and 4 from J, leaving 14 bases between them. Germline V gene data show CDR1 as SGHTA and CDR2 as FQGNSA. The CDR3 length is 14 residues. In nucleotides, the CDR3 is TGTGCCAGCAGCCCCACGGGGGCGCCCTATGGCTACACCTTC. Translated: CASSPTGAPYGYTF.

CDR3 loop: CASSPLLGQGSNQPQHF. Here the CDR3 DNA reads TGTGCCAGCAGCCCCCTGTTAGGACAGGGAAGCAATCAGCCCCAGCATTTT. This chain uses TRBV7-9 with TRBJ1-5, with TRBD1 identical over 8 bases. This CDR3 region has 17 residues. From germline, CDR1 is SEHNR and CDR2 FQNEAQ (reference sequence). Unmatched junction bases numbered 10, after V lost 5 bases and J lost 1 base. The variable domain in full, completed from reference TRBV7-9 and TRBJ1-5, reads DTGVSQNPRHKITKRGQNVTFRCDPISEHNRLYWYRQTLGQGPEFLTYFQNEAQLEKSRLLSDRFSAERPKGSFSTLEIQRTEQGDSAMYLCASSPLLGQGSNQPQHFGDGTRLSIL.

V usage is TRBV19 and J usage is TRBJ1-1; the D is unclear. This CDR3 spans 16 amino acids. The V end was cut by 3 bases, the J end by 5 bases, with 19 bases between. Germline V gene data show CDR1 as LNHDA and CDR2 as SQIVND (reference sequence). CDR3 amino acids: CASSIDGLPGSTEAFF. The CDR3 DNA reads as TGTGCCAGTAGTATTGATGGTCTCCCTGGGTCGACTGAAGCTTTCTTT.

This clonotype was found many times. V usage is TRBV29-1 and J usage is TRBJ2-5, with D possibly TRBD1 on 5 matching bases. Germline V gives CDR1 SQVTM, CDR2 ANQGSEA. Trimming left V 4 bases short and J 5 bases short, with 11 bases between. CDR3 length: 12 residues. The CDR3 is CSVVETVETQYF. Written as DNA, the CDR3 is TGCAGCGTTGTAGAGACAGTCGAGACCCAGTACTTC.

The chain carries TRBV6-2 or TRBV6-3 and TRBJ2-3; TRBD2 might be the D (6 bases). The CDR3 has 16 residues. In germline, CDR1 is MNHEY, CDR2 SVGEGT. The V gene lost 4 bases and the J gene lost 1 base, with 15 bases spanning the gap. CDR3 residues: CASSLTRGTGTDTQYF. The CDR3, as DNA: TGTGCCAGCAGTTTAACCCGGGGGACCGGCACAGATACGCAGTATTTT.

This clonotype was observed a single time. The chain is built from TRBV6-5 and TRBJ1-5, with D possibly matching TRBD1 (6 bases). CDR3 length: 14 amino acids. In germline, CDR1 is MNHEY, CDR2 SVGAGI. V was trimmed by 10 bases and J by 0 bases, leaving 13 bases between them. In DNA form, the CDR3 reads TGTGCCACCAAGGACAGTGATAGCAATCAGCCCCAGCATTTT. Translating it yields CATKDSDSNQPQHF.

V and J are TRBV30 and TRBJ2-4; the D gene is possibly TRBD1 (5 bases). The CDR3 spans 15 residues. The V end was cut by 4 bases, the J end by 0 bases, with 13 bases between. Germline V gene sequence: CDR1 GTSNPN, CDR2 SVGIG (reference sequence). The CDR3 DNA reads as TGTGCCTGGACCGCGACAGAGCTAGCCAAAAACATTCAGTACTTC. Encoded protein: CAWTATELAKNIQYF. Together with reference TRBV30 and TRBJ2-4, the CDR3 gives the full variable domain: SQTIHQWPATLVQPVGSPLSLECTVEGTSNPNLYWYRQAAGRGLQLLFYSVGIGQISSEVPQNLSASRPQDRQFILSSKKLLLSDSGFYLCAWTATELAKNIQYFGAGTRLSVL.

This clonotype occurred a few times. The CDR3 sequence is CASSQVRGRYEKLFF. CDR3 DNA sequence: TGCGCCAGCAGCCAAGTCCGGGGGCGGTATGAAAAACTGTTTTTT. The rearrangement uses TRBV4-1 and TRBJ1-4; the D gene is possibly TRBD1 (6 bases). The CDR3 runs 15 residues. The germline V gene encodes CDR1 MGHRA and CDR2 YSYEKL. V lost 1 base, J lost 6 bases, and 12 bases lay in between.

The genes are TRBV5-1 and TRBJ2-5, with no clear D. Looked up from germline, CDR1 is SGHRS and CDR2 is YFSETQ. This CDR3 region has 13 residues. Trimming stripped 1 base from V and 5 bases from J, with 9 bases between. The chain's CDR3 is CASSLSPEETQYF. The CDR3 DNA sequence: TGCGCCAGCAGCTTGTCCCCGGAGGAGACCCAGTACTTC.

The V gene is TRBV6-6, the J gene TRBJ1-4; D is ambiguous. CDR3 length equals 12 residues. Germline V lookup: CDR1 MNHNY, CDR2 SVGAGI (reference sequence). Trimming removed 2 bases at V and 7 bases at J, with 5 bases between. The CDR3 sequence: CASSYLSEKLFF. Written as DNA, the CDR3 is TGTGCCAGCAGTTACCTAAGTGAAAAACTGTTTTTT.

This clonotype was detected only a few times. This sequence joins TRBV12-3 or TRBV12-4 and TRBJ2-3, with D tentatively TRBD2 (7 bases). CDR3 length equals 15 residues. V was cut by 4 bases and J by 0 bases, with 11 bases left in between. The CDR3 region has the DNA TGTGCCAGCAGTTATCGGGGGGCTAGCACAGATACGCAGTATTTT. This sequence encodes CASSYRGASTDTQYF.